Below are 6 T cell receptor beta chains sequenced from a single sample in a study of Ad26.COV2.S vaccination and SARS-CoV-2 variants. The protocol was immunoSEQ multiplex PCR, while the TCRdb copy is restricted to in-frame clones and leaves out a portion. The sample has 200,000 to 300,000 clones; around nine tenths are singletons. Treatment indicated: about 20 received Ad26.COV2.S at low or high dose, single or two shots; roughly 5 received placebo; per-sample allocation not given. Sampling happened 63 days after the first vaccine or placebo injection. Sequencing was performed on peripheral blood, taken in a trial of Ad26.COV2.S vaccine versus placebo. These receptors were obtained from a person aged 18-60 years who received the Ad26.COV2.S COVID-19 vaccine or a placebo.

The rearrangement uses TRBV4-3 and TRBJ1-1; 7 bases align to TRBD1. The germline gives CDR1 LGHNA, CDR2 YSLEER. Trimming cost V 3 bases and J 4 bases; bases outside gene matches: 8. This CDR3 has 15 residues. CDR3 region: CASSQANRGGTEAFF. The CDR3 nucleotides read TGCGCCAGCAGCCAGGCGAACAGGGGCGGCACTGAAGCTTTCTTT.

V usage is TRBV4-3 and J usage is TRBJ1-4; D remains unclear. The V and J ends lost 6 bases and 5 bases respectively, with 13 bases between them. The CDR3 consists of 14 residues. Germline values: CDR1 LGHNA, CDR2 YSLEER. CDR3 coding DNA: TGCGCCAGCAGGAGGATAGATAGAAATGAAAAACTGTTTTTT. Its protein product is CASRRIDRNEKLFF.

This sequence joins TRBV18 and TRBJ1-1, with D perhaps TRBD1 (5 bases). The V and J ends lost 4 bases and 4 bases respectively, with 25 bases between them. Germline loops: CDR1 KGHSH, CDR2 LQKENI. The CDR3 consists of 18 residues. The CDR3 reads CASSLNQWAGSGGTEAFF. In DNA form, the CDR3 reads TGTGCCAGCTCACTGAACCAATGGGCAGGGTCGGGTGGCACTGAAGCTTTCTTT.

V usage is TRBV18 and J usage is TRBJ1-4; TRBD1 might be the D (5 bases). The CDR3 has 17 amino acids. V was cut by 3 bases and J by 5 bases, with 19 bases left in between. Germline lookup yields CDR1 KGHSH and CDR2 LQKENI. CDR3 amino acids: CASSPPLGTGENEKLFF. CDR3 DNA: TGTGCCAGCTCACCCCCCCTCGGGACGGGGGAGAATGAAAAACTGTTTTTT.

In its sample, this clone was seen a few times. The V and J genes are TRBV19 and TRBJ1-4; unclear D gene. CDR3 length: 15 amino acids. CDR1 LNHDA and CDR2 SQIVND come from the germline V gene (reference sequence). V was trimmed by 5 bases and J by 5 bases, leaving 15 bases between them. The CDR3 here is CASSSKVRDNEKLFF. The CDR3 nucleotides read TGTGCCAGTAGTTCCAAAGTGAGAGACAATGAAAAACTGTTTTTT.

The V call is TRBV11-2, the J call TRBJ1-1, with a possible D match to TRBD1 (6 bases). The CDR3 runs 13 residues. V lost 5 bases to trimming and J lost 4 bases, with 11 bases between them. Germline values: CDR1 SGHAT, CDR2 FQNNGV. The CDR3 loop is CASSNRAGTEAFF. CDR3 nucleotides: TGTGCCAGCAGCAACAGGGCGGGCACTGAAGCTTTCTTT. The full variable domain, with the rest looked up from reference TRBV11-2 and TRBJ1-1, is EAGVAQSPRYKIIEKRQSVAFWCNPISGHATLYWYQQILGQGPKLLIQFQNNGVVDDSQLPKDRFSAERLKGVDSTLKIQPAKLEDSAVYLCASSNRAGTEAFFGQGTRLTVV.